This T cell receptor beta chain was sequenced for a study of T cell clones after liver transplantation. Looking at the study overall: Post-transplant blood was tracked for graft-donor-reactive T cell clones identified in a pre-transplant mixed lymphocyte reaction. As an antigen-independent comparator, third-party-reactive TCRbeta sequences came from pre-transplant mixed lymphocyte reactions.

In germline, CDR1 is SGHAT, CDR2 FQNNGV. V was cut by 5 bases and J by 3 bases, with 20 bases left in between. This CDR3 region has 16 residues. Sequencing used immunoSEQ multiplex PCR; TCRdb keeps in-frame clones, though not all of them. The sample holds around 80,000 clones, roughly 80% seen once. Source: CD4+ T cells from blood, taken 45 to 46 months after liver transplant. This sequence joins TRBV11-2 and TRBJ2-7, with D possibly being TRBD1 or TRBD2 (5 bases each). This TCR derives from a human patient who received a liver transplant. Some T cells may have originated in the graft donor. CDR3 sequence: CASSLAGTSGLYEQYF. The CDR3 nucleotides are TGTGCCAGCAGCCTCGCCGGGACCTCTGGACTCTACGAGCAGTACTTC.